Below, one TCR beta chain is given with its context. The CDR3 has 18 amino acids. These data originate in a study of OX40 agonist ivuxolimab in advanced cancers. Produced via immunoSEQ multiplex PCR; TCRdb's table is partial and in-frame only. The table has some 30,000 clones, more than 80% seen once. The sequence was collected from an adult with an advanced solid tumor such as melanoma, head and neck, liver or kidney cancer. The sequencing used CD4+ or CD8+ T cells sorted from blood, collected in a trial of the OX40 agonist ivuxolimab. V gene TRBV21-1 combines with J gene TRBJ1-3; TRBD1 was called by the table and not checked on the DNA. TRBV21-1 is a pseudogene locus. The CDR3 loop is CASSMDPSRTGEGNTIYF. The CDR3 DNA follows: TGTGCCAGCAGCATGGACCCTTCGCGGACAGGGGAAGGAAACACCATATATTTT.